The rows below give T cell receptor beta chains drawn from one sample of a study of glioma-infiltrating T cells. MiXCR, applied by TCRdb to the multiplex PCR reads, yields one record per CDR3 protein. The sample includes fewer than 11,000 distinct CDR3 sequences, roughly 59% seen only once; the top ten take less than 25%. The source material was glioma tissue, nonneoplastic brain tissue, or PBMCs (not recorded which). Every receptor here comes from a human donor with low-grade glioma or glioblastoma, undergoing nonglioma brain surgery, or in good health (not recorded which). Both conserved end residues are part of each CDR3. A D gene is named only where the DNA matches it firmly. Expanded clones get a size class; other rows say once, few or many, or leave the size out.

size,D,J,V,DNA,CDR3
large,-,TRBJ2-7,TRBV6-2/TRBV6-3,TGTGCCAGCAGTTACGGGTATGGAGCCTACGAGCAGTACTTC,CASSYGYGAYEQYF
many,-,TRBJ1-4,TRBV2,TGTGCCAGCAGGGGGACGGTCTCAACTAATGAAAAACTGTTTTTT,CASRGTVSTNEKLFF
-,TRBD1,TRBJ2-7,TRBV5-1,TGCGCCAGCAGCTTAAGACAGGGTGCATACGAGCAGTGCTTC,CASSLRQGAYEQCF
-,-,TRBJ1-2,TRBV14,TGTGCCAGCAGCCAAGGTCTTCCGGGTACGGGCTACACCTTC,CASSQGLPGTGYTF
-,TRBD2,TRBJ2-1,TRBV20-1,TGCAGTGCTAGAGGGCGGCCTAGCGGTAGGGCCAATATTGGGTCCTACAATGAGCAGTTCTTC,CSARGRPSGRANIGSYNEQFF
medium-sized,TRBD1,TRBJ2-7,TRBV27,TGTGCCAGCAGTTTACTTTACGACAGGGGTTACGAGCAGTACTTC,CASSLLYDRGYEQYF
-,TRBD1,TRBJ2-3,TRBV27,TGTGCCAGCAGTTCCCCCGGGACAGCTACGCAGTATTTT,CASSSPGTATQYF
medium-sized,-,TRBJ1-5,TRBV20-1,TGCAGTGCTAGATCTGGCGGGCCCAGCCCAAATCAGCCCCAGCATTTT,CSARSGGPSPNQPQHF
-,-,TRBJ2-7,TRBV12-3/TRBV12-4,TGTGCAAGCTATTACGGGACTGCGAGCTCCTACGAGCAGTACTTC,CASYYGTASSYEQYF
medium-sized,-,TRBJ1-1,TRBV7-9,TGTGCCAGCAGCTCCAACACTGAAGCTTTCTTT,CASSSNTEAFF
medium-sized,-,TRBJ1-4,TRBV5-4,TGTGCCAGCAGCTTGTTTGGCCAGATCTCTGAAAAACTGTTTTTT,CASSLFGQISEKLFF
-,-,TRBJ2-1,TRBV28,TGTGCCAGCGGTTTAGGAAGAAGAGTTGGGAGAAGGAATGAGCAGTTCTTC,CASGLGRRVGRRNEQFF
once,TRBD1,TRBJ2-7,TRBV6-1,TGTGCCAGCAGTAACTCCGGGACAGGGCACCAGCAGTACTTC,CASSNSGTGHQQYF
-,-,TRBJ2-3,TRBV25-1,TGTGCCAGCAGTGACCAGGCCAAGGGGTCCGATACGCAGTATTTT,CASSDQAKGSDTQYF
-,-,TRBJ2-7,TRBV20-1,TGCAGTGCTAGAGATCTCATCGGGACGAGCTACGAGCAGTACTTC,CSARDLIGTSYEQYF
-,-,TRBJ2-7,TRBV29-1,TGCAGCGTTCTCAGGGCAGGGTACGAGCAGTACTTC,CSVLRAGYEQYF
many,TRBD2,TRBJ2-3,TRBV7-2,TGTGCCAGCAGCTTAGAACTAGCGGGAGGCAGGCATACGCAGTATTTT,CASSLELAGGRHTQYF
-,-,TRBJ2-5,TRBV20-1,TGCAGTGCTGGTGGCGGGCAGACCCAGTACTTC,CSAGGGQTQYF
medium-sized,-,TRBJ1-4,TRBV28,TGTGCCAGCAGTTTCGTAAGGGTGGAGGTTGAAAAACTGTTTTTT,CASSFVRVEVEKLFF
many,TRBD2,TRBJ2-1,TRBV10-3,TGTGCCATCAGTGATGAAAATCTAGCGGGAGTTCGCAATGAGCAGTTCTTC,CAISDENLAGVRNEQFF
medium-sized,TRBD1,TRBJ2-1,TRBV7-9,TGTGCCAGCACCAAAGGGACAGGGGGATCCAATGAGCAGTTCTTC,CASTKGTGGSNEQFF
-,TRBD2,TRBJ2-1,TRBV4-1,TGCGCCAGCAGCCAAAATCCGGGACTAGCGGATGAGCAGTTCTTT,CASSQNPGLADEQFF
many,-,TRBJ2-7,TRBV29-1,TGCAGCGTTGGACCTACGACTTCCTACGAGCAGTACTTC,CSVGPTTSYEQYF
-,TRBD1,TRBJ2-1,TRBV29-1,TGCGGCGTTCTTGGGACAGGGGGTGGTGAGCAGTTCTTC,CGVLGTGGGEQFF
many,TRBD1,TRBJ1-2,TRBV10-3,TGTGCCATCAGTGATCTCTTGGACAGGGGAGAACATGGCCACACCTTC,CAISDLLDRGEHGHTF
-,-,TRBJ2-7,TRBV18,TGTGCCAGCTCACCGTCGGGGTCAGGCGAGCAGTACTTC,CASSPSGSGEQYF
-,TRBD1,TRBJ1-1,TRBV6-2/TRBV6-3,TGTGCCAGCAGTTACTCAACACCCCCTTCGACAGGGGCATTGGACACTGAAGCTTTATTT,CASSYSTPPSTGALDTEALF
medium-sized,-,TRBJ1-1,TRBV6-1,TGTGCCAGCAGTTCCCGACCTGGGTTGAACACTGAAGCTTTCTTT,CASSSRPGLNTEAFF
-,-,TRBJ2-3,TRBV4-3,TGCGCCAGCAGACAAGCGAGTGCTGGGAAAGATACGCAGTATTTT,CASRQASAGKDTQYF
-,-,TRBJ1-1,TRBV2,TGTGCCAGCCGCAGCAGTAACACTGAAGCTTTCTTT,CASRSSNTEAFF
medium-sized,-,TRBJ2-1,TRBV2,TGTGGTCTTAGCTCCTACAATGAGCAGTTCTTC,CGLSSYNEQFF
many,-,TRBJ2-3,TRBV12-3/TRBV12-4,TGTGCCAGCACCCCCGGGGGGAGGGGGGGCACAGATACGCAGTATTTT,CASTPGGRGGTDTQYF
once,TRBD2,TRBJ2-3,TRBV28,TGTGCCAGCAGTCCCCGCGGGAGTACCACACATACGCAGTATTTT,CASSPRGSTTHTQYF
medium-sized,-,TRBJ2-3,TRBV4-1,TGCGCCAGCAGCCAAGTGGATATCACAGATACGCAGTATTTT,CASSQVDITDTQYF
-,TRBD2,TRBJ2-1,TRBV6-5,TGTGCCAGCAGTTACAATATCGGTCTAGCGGGACCTCGTTACAATGAGAAGTTATTC,CASSYNIGLAGPRYNEKLF
-,-,TRBJ1-5,TRBV27,TGTGCCCGCCGTTTACGTCTTATCGGTCAGACCCAGCATTTT,CARRLRLIGQTQHF
medium-sized,-,TRBJ2-2,TRBV12-5,TGTGCTAGTGGACCCCAGGGGTCGAGGAACACCGGGGAGCTGTTTTTT,CASGPQGSRNTGELFF
-,-,TRBJ2-1,TRBV5-4,TGTGCCGGCAGCTGGGCACGGGGGAATAAGCAGTTCTTC,CAGSWARGNKQFF
-,TRBD2,TRBJ2-2,TRBV2,TGTGCCAGCACCCGGGCTAGCGGGGGTACCGGGGAGCTGTTTTTT,CASTRASGGTGELFF
many,-,TRBJ2-7,TRBV7-9,TGTGCCAGCGAGGGGGATTCCTACGAGCAGTACTTC,CASEGDSYEQYF
-,TRBD1,TRBJ2-7,TRBV29-1,TGCAGCGTGTGGACAGGGGGAAAAGGTTACGAGCAGTACTTC,CSVWTGGKGYEQYF
many,-,TRBJ2-3,TRBV5-1,TGCGCCAGCAGCCTCGGAGAGGCCTTAAGCACAGATACGCAGTATTTT,CASSLGEALSTDTQYF
-,TRBD1,TRBJ2-7,TRBV28,TGTGCCAGCAGTTTAGGACAGGACTACGAGCAGTACTTC,CASSLGQDYEQYF
many,-,TRBJ1-3,TRBV29-1,TGCAGCGTTGTGGACGGACAACGAAACACCATATATTTT,CSVVDGQRNTIYF
-,-,TRBJ2-7,TRBV27,TGTGCCAGCAGTTTATACTTTAGCTACGAGCAGTACTTC,CASSLYFSYEQYF
large,-,TRBJ1-1,TRBV27,TGTGCCAGCAGTATCCGAAGAAGCACTGAAGCTTTCTTT,CASSIRRSTEAFF
once,-,TRBJ2-7,TRBV20-1,TGCAGTCCTGCCGGGTCAGGGGCTTTTTCCTACGAGCAGTACTTC,CSPAGSGAFSYEQYF
medium-sized,-,TRBJ1-1,TRBV12-3/TRBV12-4,TGTGCCAGCAGTTTTCAGGGTTTGAACACTGAAGCTTTCTTT,CASSFQGLNTEAFF
-,-,TRBJ2-7,TRBV6-5,TGTGCCAGCAGTTACTCGAGGGTTCCCTGCTACGAGCAGTACTTC,CASSYSRVPCYEQYF
-,-,TRBJ1-6,TRBV5-4,TGTGCCAGCAGCTTAGACCTCCTTTCACCCCTCAACTTT,CASSLDLLSPLNF
many,TRBD2,TRBJ2-7,TRBV12-3/TRBV12-4,TGTGCCAGCAGTTTGGATGTAGCGGGATTGGACGAGCAGTACTTC,CASSLDVAGLDEQYF
medium-sized,-,TRBJ1-1,TRBV20-1,TGCAGTGAGAGGGGCGATGCTGGCACTGAAGCTTTCTTT,CSERGDAGTEAFF
many,-,TRBJ1-1,TRBV3-1,TGTGCCATCAGCCACGGCCTGAACACTGAAGCTTTCTTT,CAISHGLNTEAFF
-,-,TRBJ2-2,TRBV6-2/TRBV6-3,TGTGCCAGCAGCCCAGAGGTAGCGGACATGAGAAGGGTATTCGCCGGGGAGCTGTTTTTT,CASSPEVADMRRVFAGELFF
-,-,TRBJ2-2,TRBV29-1,TGCAGCGTTCTAACCGGGGAGCTGTTTTTT,CSVLTGELFF
many,-,TRBJ1-1,TRBV29-1,TGCAGCGTTGTTGACTCCGGGACAGAAGCTTTCTTT,CSVVDSGTEAFF
-,-,TRBJ2-7,TRBV6-2/TRBV6-3,TGTGCCAGCAGCCAAGGGGTTCGACGCAGCTCATACGAGCAGTACTTC,CASSQGVRRSSYEQYF